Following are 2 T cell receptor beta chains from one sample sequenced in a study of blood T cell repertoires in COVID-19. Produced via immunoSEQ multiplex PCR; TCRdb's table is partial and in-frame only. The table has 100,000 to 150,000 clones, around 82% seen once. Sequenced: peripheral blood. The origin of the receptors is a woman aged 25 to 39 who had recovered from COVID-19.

CDR3 residues: CASGFLAGYPDTQYF. The CDR3, as DNA: TGTGCTAGTGGTTTCTTAGCGGGGTACCCAGATACGCAGTATTTT. The chain employs TRBV12-5 and TRBJ2-3; 8 nucleotides match TRBD2. After removal of 3 bases from V and 4 bases from J, the junction contained 6 bases not matched to a gene. CDR1 LGHNT and CDR2 FRNRAP come from the germline V gene. The length of the CDR3 is 15 residues.

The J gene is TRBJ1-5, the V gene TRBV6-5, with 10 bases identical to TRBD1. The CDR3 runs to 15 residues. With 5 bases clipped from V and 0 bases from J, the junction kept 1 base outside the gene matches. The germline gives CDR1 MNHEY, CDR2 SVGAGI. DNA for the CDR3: TGTGCCAGCAGTCGACAGGGGGCTAGCAATCAGCCCCAGCATTTT. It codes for CASSRQGASNQPQHF.